The sequence of this T cell receptor (beta chain) was determined in a study of blood T cell repertoires in COVID-19. Looking at the study overall: In each case, the material was cDNA or gDNA derived from T cells, B-cell-depleted T cells, or PBMCs.

Profiling relied on immunoSEQ multiplex PCR, and the TCRdb table lists in-frame clones only, not all of them. The table includes some 330,000 clones, about four fifths detected once. The CDR3 has 15 residues. The V and J ends lost 1 base and 0 bases respectively, with 7 bases between them. The germline V gene encodes CDR1 SGHTA and CDR2 FQGNSA. Clinical histories supplied by participants themselves formed the basis of cohort assignment. The sample consisted of PBMCs or T cells enriched from blood (not recorded which). The chain couples TRBV7-2 to TRBJ1-3; D ambiguous. The receptor was derived from a woman aged 50 to 65 who had recovered from COVID-19. The CDR3 DNA follows: TGTGCCAGCAGCTTAGACACCAGCTCTGGAAACACCATATATTTT. Residues: CASSLDTSSGNTIYF. The complete variable domain, with remaining parts taken from reference TRBV7-2 and TRBJ1-3, reads GAGVSQSPSNKVTEKGKDVELRCDPISGHTALYWYRQSLGQGLEFLIYFQGNSAPDKSGLPSDRFSAERTGGSVSTLTIQRTQQEDSAVYLCASSLDTSSGNTIYFGEGSWLTVV.